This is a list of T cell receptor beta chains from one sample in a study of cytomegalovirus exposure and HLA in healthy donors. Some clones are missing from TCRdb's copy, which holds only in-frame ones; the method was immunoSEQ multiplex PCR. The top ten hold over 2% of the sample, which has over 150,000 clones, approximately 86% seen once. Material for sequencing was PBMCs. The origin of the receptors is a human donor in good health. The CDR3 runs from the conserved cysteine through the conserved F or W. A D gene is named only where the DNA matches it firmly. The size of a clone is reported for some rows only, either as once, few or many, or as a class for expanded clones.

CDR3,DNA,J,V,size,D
CAQLPRGNGELFF,TGTGCCCAGCTACCCAGGGGGAACGGGGAGCTGTTTTTT,TRBJ2-2,TRBV27,NA,TRBD1
CASSPAGTSYEQYF,TGTGCCAGCAGCCCCGCAGGGACTTCCTACGAGCAGTACTTC,TRBJ2-7,TRBV7-3,NA,NA
CASSGGGQGRMFF,TGTGCCAGCAGCGGAGGGGGACAGGGGAGAATGTTTTTT,TRBJ2-2,TRBV9,NA,TRBD1
CASRSNSHYNEQFF,TGTGCCAGTAGATCCAACAGTCACTACAATGAGCAGTTCTTC,TRBJ2-1,TRBV19,NA,NA
CASLGPQETQYF,TGTGCCAGCCTGGGGCCCCAAGAGACCCAGTACTTC,TRBJ2-5,TRBV28,once,NA
CASSKVTGSASYEQYF,TGTGCCAGCAGCAAAGTGACGGGTAGCGCTTCCTACGAGCAGTACTTC,TRBJ2-7,TRBV21-1,NA,NA
CASSLQGAVTYEQYF,TGTGCCAGCAGCTTACAGGGGGCCGTCACCTACGAGCAGTACTTC,TRBJ2-7,TRBV7-2,NA,TRBD1
CASSSRDRGLSEAFF,TGTGCCAGCAGCTCCCGGGACAGGGGTTTATCGGAAGCTTTCTTT,TRBJ1-1,TRBV7-9,NA,TRBD1
CTSHYGTSARYEQYF,TGCACCAGTCATTATGGGACTAGTGCCAGGTACGAGCAGTACTTC,TRBJ2-7,TRBV1,NA,NA
CASSGRVPSGANVLTF,TGTGCCAGCAGTGGCAGGGTCCCCTCTGGGGCCAACGTCCTGACTTTC,TRBJ2-6,TRBV6-1,few,NA
CASSQRGRANYGYTF,TGTGCCAGCAGCCAGCGGGGGCGCGCTAACTATGGCTACACCTTC,TRBJ1-2,TRBV2,NA,NA
CASSVGEAYEQYF,TGTGCCAGCAGCGTAGGGGAGGCCTACGAGCAGTACTTC,TRBJ2-7,TRBV9,NA,NA
CATSPRGDRLAGTYEQYF,TGTGCCACCAGCCCAAGGGGGGATAGACTAGCGGGCACCTACGAGCAGTACTTC,TRBJ2-7,TRBV15,NA,TRBD2
CSVDEQGAGTF,TGCAGCGTTGACGAGCAGGGAGCGGGGACCTTC,TRBJ1-2,TRBV29-1,few,NA
CASSLGPGNQPQHF,TGTGCCAGCAGCCTGGGCCCGGGAAACCAGCCCCAGCATTTT,TRBJ1-5,TRBV9,few,NA
CASSLKTGTSGSYEQYF,TGTGCCAGCAGTTTAAAAACCGGGACTAGCGGTTCCTACGAGCAGTACTTC,TRBJ2-7,TRBV28,NA,TRBD2
CASSQEGGQGAAHYEQYF,TGCGCCAGCAGCCAAGAGGGCGGACAGGGGGCGGCCCACTACGAGCAGTACTTC,TRBJ2-7,TRBV4-3,few,TRBD1
CASSLSWRGTDTQYF,TGTGCCAGCAGTTTATCGTGGAGGGGAACAGATACGCAGTATTTT,TRBJ2-3,TRBV27,NA,NA
CASSASYRNTEAFF,TGTGCCAGCAGCGCCTCCTACAGGAACACTGAAGCTTTCTTT,TRBJ1-1,TRBV9,NA,NA
CASGTGAGELFF,TGTGCCAGCGGGACAGGGGCCGGGGAGCTGTTTTTT,TRBJ2-2,TRBV7-9,once,TRBD1
CASSPTGAYEQYF,TGTGCCAGCAGCCCGACAGGGGCCTACGAGCAGTACTTC,TRBJ2-7,TRBV7-9,NA,TRBD1
CASSFGQEEQYF,TGTGCCAGCAGCTTCGGACAGGAAGAGCAGTACTTC,TRBJ2-7,TRBV7-9,NA,TRBD1
CASSLNTGLAYNEQFF,TGTGCCAGCAGTTTAAACACAGGGCTAGCCTACAATGAGCAGTTCTTC,TRBJ2-1,TRBV27,NA,NA
CASSLGGSKGETQYF,TGCGCCAGCAGCTTGGGGGGCTCAAAGGGAGAGACCCAGTACTTC,TRBJ2-5,TRBV5-1,NA,NA
CASSQVRGSCYEQYF,TGTGCCAGCAGCCAGGTACGGGGATCCTGTTACGAGCAGTACTTC,TRBJ2-7,TRBV7-3,NA,NA
CASSGGPQETQYF,TGTGCCAGCAGTGGGGGGCCCCAAGAGACCCAGTACTTC,TRBJ2-5,TRBV25-1,NA,NA
CASSRDYSNQPQHF,TGTGCCAGCAGTCGAGACTATAGCAATCAGCCCCAGCATTTT,TRBJ1-5,TRBV6-1,NA,NA
CASSSISYNSNQPQHF,TGTGCCAGCAGCTCGATTAGTTATAATAGCAATCAGCCCCAGCATTTT,TRBJ1-5,TRBV5-6,NA,NA
CASLPGDRAINEQFF,TGCGCCAGCCTCCCCGGGGACAGGGCGATCAATGAGCAGTTCTTC,TRBJ2-1,TRBV5-1,NA,TRBD1
CASSEAVAGKYEQYF,TGTGCCAGCAGTGAAGCGGTAGCAGGGAAGTACGAGCAGTACTTC,TRBJ2-7,TRBV2,NA,NA
CASRRQGAYEQYF,TGTGCCAGCAGACGACAGGGGGCCTACGAGCAGTACTTC,TRBJ2-7,TRBV28,NA,TRBD1
CSVEWGGANTGELFF,TGCAGCGTTGAATGGGGGGGGGCAAACACCGGGGAGCTGTTTTTT,TRBJ2-2,TRBV29-1,NA,NA
CASRGGGQVNEKLFF,TGCGCCAGCAGAGGCGGTGGACAGGTGAATGAAAAACTGTTTTTT,TRBJ1-4,TRBV5-1,NA,TRBD1